The clone carrying this T cell receptor beta chain has a handful of counts. Its antigen is unknown. V dropped 5 bases and J dropped 8 bases, with 9 bases sitting between them. Germline CDR1 reads SEHNR; CDR2 reads FQNEAQ (reference sequence). CDR3 size: 11 residues. The data derive from a study of early T cells in non-severe SARS-CoV-2 infection. The overall study: The input, bulk RNA from unsorted whole blood, was sequenced, and chains were unpaired.

Unique molecular identifier tags were affixed to discrete cDNA molecules. TCRdb processed the 5' RACE reads anew with MiXCR; each CDR3 protein has one entry. Of some 40,000 distinct CDR3 sequences in the sample, 4.7% were seen once. Broader study findings: Anti-spike CD8 responses were favored by VDJdb matching, which missed private and CD4 specificities.

The J gene is TRBJ1-1, the V gene TRBV7-9, with D unclear. Sequenced sample: whole blood. This sequence originates from an adult who was a healthcare worker with PCR-confirmed SARS-CoV-2 infection or an uninfected control (not recorded which). The CDR3 nucleotides read TGTGCCAGCAGCGTTCAGACCGAAGCTTTCTTT. It encodes CASSVQTEAFF.